This T cell receptor beta chain was captured in a study of blood T cell repertoires in COVID-19. In the study overall: Sample material is recorded as cDNA or gDNA derived from T cells, B-cell-depleted T cells, or PBMCs.

The assay was immunoSEQ multiplex PCR, and TCRdb's table has in-frame clones only and misses some. The sample yields a few hundred thousand clones, around 91% seen once. This sequence was found in a woman in her forties who had recovered from COVID-19. The sample was PBMCs or T cells enriched from blood (not recorded which).

The CDR3 loop is CASSVLGTTGGPKVSEQYF. Written as DNA, the CDR3 is TGTGCCAGCAGTGTGCTGGGGACAACGGGAGGGCCCAAAGTTAGCGAGCAGTACTTC. The gene calls are TRBV6-4 and TRBJ2-7; the match to TRBD2 covers 8 bases. In germline, CDR1 is MRHNA, CDR2 SNTAGT. The CDR3 contains 19 residues. V lost 4 bases and J lost 6; bases outside the gene matches: 23.